This TCR beta chain was recovered during a study of CD8 T cells in Susac syndrome. The authors reverse transcribed roughly 0.5 to 1 ug RNA with random hexamers. The TCR beta CDR3 was amplified by immunoSEQ multiplex PCR across 54 Vbeta, 13 Jbeta. One entry per CDR3 protein results from TCRdb running MiXCR on the immunoSEQ multiplex PCR reads. The data show some 260,000 distinct CDR3 sequences, 70% to 90% seen once. From blood CD8+ and CD4+ T cells, the TCR beta chain was sequenced. FACS enriched CD8+ TEMRA cells, while bulk CD8+ and CD4+ were negatively isolated. This sequence was found in a human donor with multiple sclerosis. Sequenced material: CD8+ T cells from PBMCs.

CDR3 in amino acids: CASSLGTPGGGTGELFF. The DNA of the CDR3 is TGTGCCAGCAGCTTGGGGACCCCAGGGGGGGGGACCGGGGAGCTGTTTTTT. This rearrangement joins TRBV5-4 to TRBJ2-2; D is tentatively TRBD1 or TRBD2 (7 bases each). The CDR3 is 17 residues long. Germline V lookup: CDR1 SGHNT, CDR2 YYREEE (reference sequence). V was clipped by 0 bases and J by 5 bases, with 17 bases between them.